This TCR beta chain comes out of a study of neurological immune-mediated disorders. General study results and limits: HTLV-1-associated myelopathy displayed the greatest TCR clonal expansion, and multiple sclerosis exhibited the smallest, lower than that of healthy controls.

Per the germline V gene, CDR1 is LGHDT and CDR2 is YNNKEL (reference sequence). The CDR3 has 16 residues. V dropped 1 base and J dropped 5 bases, with 15 bases sitting between them. Time point: longitudinal time-point 1 (baseline). Many counts were recorded for this clonotype. Its antigen is not identified. TCRdb called the 5' RACE reads again in MiXCR, with one record for every CDR3 protein. The table includes more than 70,000 distinct CDR3 sequences, roughly 10% detected once. The receptor comes from a man aged 30-40 years in good health. The sample consisted of PBMCs. The chain has TRBV3-1 and TRBJ1-5, with no clear D. CDR3 bases: TGTGCCAGCAGCCAAGGAGAGGCAGGAGTCCATCAGCCCCAGCATTTT. Its protein product is CASSQGEAGVHQPQHF.